The rows below give T cell receptor beta chains drawn from one sample of a study of TIL therapy for anti-PD-1-resistant metastatic lung cancer. Only in-frame clones appear in the TCRdb table, and some are missing; sequencing was by immunoSEQ multiplex PCR. The sample lists approximately 24,000 clones; about two thirds were seen once. The specimen comprised tumor tissue, sampled at baseline. These receptors all come from a person between 25 and 79 years old with non-small cell lung cancer. CDR3s include the opening cysteine and the closing phenylalanine or tryptophan.

v_call: TRBV18
j_call: TRBJ1-2
cdr3_aa: CASSPSQGANYGYTF

v_call: TRBV27
j_call: TRBJ2-3
cdr3_aa: CASSYEPGLVTDTQYF

v_call: TRBV28
j_call: TRBJ2-2
cdr3_aa: CAGGTSGHGELFF

v_call: TRBV2
j_call: TRBJ2-1
cdr3_aa: CASSVTSYNEQFF

v_call: TRBV29-1
j_call: TRBJ2-3
cdr3_aa: CSVEGRGGGYTQYF

v_call: TRBV5-5
j_call: TRBJ1-1
cdr3_aa: CASSPIPGQGLGDTEAFF

v_call: TRBV4-3
j_call: TRBJ2-3
cdr3_aa: CASSQDGSGGADTQYF

v_call: TRBV5-1
j_call: TRBJ2-3
cdr3_aa: CASSSGTFNPPDTQYF

v_call: TRBV6-1
j_call: TRBJ1-3
cdr3_aa: CASSERGTGGNTIYF

v_call: TRBV6-8
j_call: TRBJ2-6
cdr3_aa: CASSDRTSGGPGANVLTF

v_call: TRBV7-2
j_call: TRBJ2-1
cdr3_aa: CASSLIAGGESQFF

v_call: TRBV7-9
j_call: TRBJ1-1
cdr3_aa: CASSPASTGLNTEAFF

v_call: TRBV19
j_call: TRBJ2-1
cdr3_aa: CASSIQGYGYNEQFF

v_call: TRBV6-5
j_call: TRBJ1-2
cdr3_aa: CASSYLQVPANYGYTF

v_call: TRBV19
j_call: TRBJ2-2
cdr3_aa: CASSIVGGLTGELFF

v_call: TRBV11-2
j_call: TRBJ2-3
cdr3_aa: CASTPGAAGGTDTQYF

v_call: TRBV20-1
j_call: TRBJ2-7
cdr3_aa: CSARDPRGQYF

v_call: TRBV7-7
j_call: TRBJ2-5
cdr3_aa: CASSQTMETQYF

v_call: TRBV18
j_call: TRBJ2-1
cdr3_aa: CASSPSTGSYNEQFF

v_call: TRBV19
j_call: TRBJ1-6
cdr3_aa: CATATAGGAYNSPLHF

v_call: TRBV6-6
j_call: TRBJ2-5
cdr3_aa: CASSYRRGEETQYF

v_call: TRBV25-1
j_call: TRBJ1-2
cdr3_aa: CASSFSGVYGYTF

v_call: TRBV5-4
j_call: TRBJ1-5
cdr3_aa: CASSFGPNNQPQHF